This T cell receptor beta chain was documented in a study of blood T cell repertoires in COVID-19. Looking at the study overall: Spain, Italy and the United States supplied samples that represented acute and convalescent COVID-19. In each case, the material was cDNA or gDNA derived from T cells, B-cell-depleted T cells, or PBMCs.

This CDR3 is built from 13 residues. V lost 4 bases to trimming and J lost 7 bases, with 11 bases between them. From germline, CDR1 is GTSNPN and CDR2 SVGIG (reference sequence). Authors' processing steps: For nucleated cells, counts were estimated from reference gene primer amplification. TCRdb keeps only in-frame clones here, not all; method: immunoSEQ multiplex PCR. V, J and clone size were drawn from that table, and D and trimming were deduced from the DNA. The table shows roughly 80,000 clones, with 65% to 85% occurring only once. The sample taken for sequencing was peripheral blood. This sequence was found in a woman aged 60 to 75 with acute or convalescent COVID-19. This sequence joins TRBV30 and TRBJ1-6, with a possible D match to TRBD1 (5 bases). In DNA, the CDR3 is TGTGCCTGGACCCGGGACTCGAATTCACCCCTCCACTTT. Protein sequence: CAWTRDSNSPLHF.